This T cell receptor beta chain was sequenced during a study of radiation and T cells in renal cell carcinoma. Study-level information: Nephrectomy followed 15 Gy stereotactic body radiation by 4 weeks. Study results and limitations: From baseline, blood top tumor clonotypes peaked at 2 weeks post-radiation.

The junction had 13 bases not matched to a gene; V was cut back by 0 bases and J by 5 bases. This CDR3 comprises 18 residues. Germline lookup yields CDR1 SGHDT and CDR2 YYEEEE. Regarding time point: baseline pretreatment blood. Sample treatment: 15 Gy SBRT to primary tumor, nephrectomy 4 weeks later. Serial blood draws occurred at baseline and 2 and 4 weeks post-SBRT. In the case of this clone: Its cognate antigen is unknown.

The table came from immunoSEQ multiplex PCR; TCRdb's copy has only in-frame clones and leaves some out. The data show 50,000 to 75,000 clones, approximately 84% seen once. This TCR derives from a man between 60 and 70 years old with renal cell carcinoma. This chain uses TRBV5-6 with TRBJ2-2; 7 positions agree with TRBD1. The specimen was blood, collected from a patient whose treatment included radiotherapy and nephrectomy. The CDR3 DNA reads TGTGCCAGCAGCTTGGAAGGGGGCGCTCCCTGGGGGACCGGGGAGCTGTTTTTT. The encoded protein is CASSLEGGAPWGTGELFF.